This TCR beta chain derives from a study of memory CD4+ T cells and cytomegalovirus serostatus. Study results and caveats: Each of 65 to 70 CMV-associated TCRbeta sequences occurred in one to five individuals.

Germline CDR1 is LNHDA and CDR2 is SQIVND (reference sequence). This CDR3 is built from 14 residues. Trimming cost V 0 bases and J 5 bases, with 8 bases left between them. Single viable CD3+CD4+CD8-CD45RO+ cells were sorted as the memory CD4+ T cells. As handled by the study authors: After removing out-of-frame reads, 2,204,828 distinct TCRbeta sequences remained. Clones were sequenced by immunoSEQ multiplex PCR, and TCRdb holds only the in-frame ones, with some missing. The V and J calls and clone size were taken over from that table, and D and trimming were inferred from the DNA. This sample has approximately 60,000 clones, with 60% to 75% found just once. This clone has only a few counts. Antigen: not known.

The TCR originated in an adult in good health and CMV-seropositive. Sequencing was carried out using memory CD4+ T cells from blood. This chain links TRBV19 with TRBJ2-4; D call uncertain. CDR3 loop: CASSIDPGENIQYF. Here the CDR3 DNA reads TGTGCCAGTAGTATAGATCCCGGCGAAAACATTCAGTACTTC.